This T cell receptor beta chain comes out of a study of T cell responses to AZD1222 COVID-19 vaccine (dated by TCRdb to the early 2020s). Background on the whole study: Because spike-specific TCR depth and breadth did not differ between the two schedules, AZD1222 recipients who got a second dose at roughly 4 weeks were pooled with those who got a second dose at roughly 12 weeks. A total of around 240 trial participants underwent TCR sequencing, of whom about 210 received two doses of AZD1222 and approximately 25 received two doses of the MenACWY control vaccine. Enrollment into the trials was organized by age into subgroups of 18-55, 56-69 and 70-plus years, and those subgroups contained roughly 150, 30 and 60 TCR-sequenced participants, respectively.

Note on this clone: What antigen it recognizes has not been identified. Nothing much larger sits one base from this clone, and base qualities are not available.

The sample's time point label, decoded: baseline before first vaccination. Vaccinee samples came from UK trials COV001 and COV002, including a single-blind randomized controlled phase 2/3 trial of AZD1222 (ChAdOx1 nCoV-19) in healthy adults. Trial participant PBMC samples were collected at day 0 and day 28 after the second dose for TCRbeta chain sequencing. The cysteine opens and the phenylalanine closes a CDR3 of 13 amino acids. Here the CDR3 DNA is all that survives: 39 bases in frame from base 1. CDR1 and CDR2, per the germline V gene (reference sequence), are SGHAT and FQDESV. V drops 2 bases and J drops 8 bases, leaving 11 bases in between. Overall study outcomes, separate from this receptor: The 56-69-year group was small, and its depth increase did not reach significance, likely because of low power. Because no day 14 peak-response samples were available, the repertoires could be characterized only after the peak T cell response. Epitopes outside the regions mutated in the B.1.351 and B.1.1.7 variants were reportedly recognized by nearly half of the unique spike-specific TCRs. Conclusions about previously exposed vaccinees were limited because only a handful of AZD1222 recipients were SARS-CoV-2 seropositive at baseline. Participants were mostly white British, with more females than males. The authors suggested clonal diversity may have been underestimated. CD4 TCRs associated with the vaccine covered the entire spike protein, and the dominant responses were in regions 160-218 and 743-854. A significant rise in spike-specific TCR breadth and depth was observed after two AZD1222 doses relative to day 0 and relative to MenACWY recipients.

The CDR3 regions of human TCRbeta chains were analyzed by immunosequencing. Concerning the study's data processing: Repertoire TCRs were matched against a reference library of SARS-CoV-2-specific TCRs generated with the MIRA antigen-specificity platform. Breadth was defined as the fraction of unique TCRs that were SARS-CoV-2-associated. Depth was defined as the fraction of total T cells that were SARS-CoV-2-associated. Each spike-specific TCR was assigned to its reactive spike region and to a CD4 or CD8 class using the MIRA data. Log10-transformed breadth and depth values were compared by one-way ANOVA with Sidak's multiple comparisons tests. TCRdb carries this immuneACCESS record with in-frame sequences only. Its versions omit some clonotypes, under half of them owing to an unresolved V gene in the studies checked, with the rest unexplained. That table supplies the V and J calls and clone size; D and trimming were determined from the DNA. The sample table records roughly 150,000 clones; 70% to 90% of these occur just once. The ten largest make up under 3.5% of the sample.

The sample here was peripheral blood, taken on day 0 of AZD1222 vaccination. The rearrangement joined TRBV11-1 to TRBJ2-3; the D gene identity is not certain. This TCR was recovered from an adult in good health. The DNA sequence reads TGTGCCAGCAGCTTAAAGCAGGCTGGTACGCAGTATTTT. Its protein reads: CASSLKQAGTQYF.